One T cell receptor (beta chain) is described in this entry. As yet, its antigen is unknown. This specimen comes from a study of tumor and adjacent non-tumor tissue in lung cancer. Study observations and caveats: Compared with tumor, normal lung showed significantly lower TCR diversity.

A modified ARM-PCR protocol with three rounds of nested PCR amplified TCRbeta. One entry per CDR3 protein results from TCRdb running MiXCR on the multiplex PCR reads. The data hold 35,000 to 55,000 distinct CDR3 sequences, with 60% observed a single time. RNA was extracted from bulk tissue without any cell sorting. The normal lung tissue was taken more than 3 cm from the tumor edge. The origin of this receptor is a man in his fifties with non-small cell lung cancer. Sequenced: distant non-tumor lung tissue.

Here the CDR3 reads CASSGGVNTVELFF. For the CDR3, the DNA is TGCGCCAGCAGCGGAGGAGTGAACACCGTTGAGCTGTTTTTT. The genes are TRBV10-1 and TRBJ2-2; D possibly corresponds to TRBD2 (5 bases). Germline V gene lookup returns CDR1 WNHNN and CDR2 SYGVQD (reference sequence). The CDR3 extends over 14 amino acids. V was shortened by 6 bases and J by 11 bases, with 19 bases between the two germline ends.